This T cell receptor (beta chain) was identified in a study of beta chain features in type 1 diabetes. Study observations and caveats: Here, the possible influence of HLA type (on TCRB rearrangement) remained unresolved. All four CD4+ subsets of Type 1 diabetes patients contained TCRB CDR3s that were moderately but significantly shorter. VDJ junctions from type 1 diabetes patients carried fewer insertions and larger deletions.

The CDR3 runs to 15 residues. Unmatched junction bases numbered 7, after V lost 4 bases and J lost 4 bases. Germline assignment: CDR1 SGHNT and CDR2 YYREEE (reference sequence). Worth noting for this clone: Its matching antigen is unknown.

CD45RO/CCR7/CD25/CD127/CD95/CD27 staining was used to isolate CD4+ naive, central memory, regulatory and stem cell-like memory cells by sorting. The whole isolated RNA underwent reverse transcription, so sequencing captured expressed TCRB transcripts. Average reads for naive, central memory and regulatory T cell samples were 3.5 million to 4.5 million. Sequencing was performed with immunoSEQ multiplex PCR; in TCRdb, only in-frame clones are kept and a portion is missing. The table lists fewer than 350,000 clones, approximately 16% of them singletons. The specimen sequenced was naive CD4+ T cells from blood. This clonotype was sampled from a man aged 18 to 30 with type 1 diabetes. The gene calls are TRBV5-4 and TRBJ2-2; TRBD2 matches at 7 bases. The chain's CDR3 is CASSRGGPGTGELFF. The CDR3 coding sequence is TGTGCCAGCAGCCGGGGAGGGCCGGGCACCGGGGAGCTGTTTTTT.